The 15 T cell receptor beta chains given below trace back to one sample, sequenced in a study of cytomegalovirus exposure and HLA in healthy donors (dated by TCRdb to the late 2010s). The library was made by the immunoSEQ multiplex PCR assay. TCRdb retrieved this table from immuneACCESS and kept in-frame rearrangements only. Not all clones are present; in checked studies, unresolved V genes account for under half, and no reason is known for the remainder. In this sample the table shows 200,000 to 300,000 clones, roughly 87% of which occur a single time. The ten largest make up 9.5% to 15% of the sample. Material: PBMCs. Receptors originate from a young man in good health and CMV-seropositive.

The chain carries TRBV5-4 and TRBJ2-1; the match to TRBD2 covers 13 bases. V lost 4 bases, J lost 6 bases, and 7 bases stayed unmatched. The CDR3 extends over 16 amino acids. CDR1 SGHNT and CDR2 YYREEE come from the germline V gene (reference sequence). The CDR3 here is CASSGWTSGRLNEQFF. CDR3 nucleotides: TGTGCCAGCAGCGGGTGGACTAGCGGGAGACTCAATGAGCAGTTCTTC.

The gene calls are TRBV7-3 and TRBJ1-1, with 9 bases matching TRBD1. The CDR3 length is 15 residues. CDR1 and CDR2 from the germline V gene are SGHTA and FQGTGA. The V gene end was trimmed by 5 bases and the J gene end by 4 bases; junction bases not matched to a gene: 8. The CDR3 loop is CASSPGTGLGTEAFF. Here the CDR3 DNA reads TGTGCCAGCAGCCCGGGGACAGGGTTAGGCACTGAAGCTTTCTTT.

The chain employs TRBV27 and TRBJ2-1; 8 bases match TRBD2. Germline CDR1 MNHEY, CDR2 SMNVEV (reference sequence). Losses at the gene ends were 7 bases for V and 0 bases for J; bases not matched to a gene: 11. This CDR3 spans 17 amino acids. CDR3 nucleotides: TGTGCCAGCACCCCGAGACTAGCGCGAAGCTCCTACAATGAGCAGTTCTTC. It specifies CASTPRLARSSYNEQFF.

V gene TRBV29-1 combines with J gene TRBJ2-4, with 9 bases lining up with TRBD2. Trimming removed 7 bases from V and 6 bases from J; junction bases left unmatched: 7. Germline assignment: CDR1 SQVTM and CDR2 ANQGSEA. This CDR3 has 13 residues. CDR3 sequence (DNA): TGCAGCGCCGCGACTAGCGGAACAAACATTCAGTACTTC. This codes for CSAATSGTNIQYF.

CDR3 nucleotides: TGTGCCAGCATTCGGGACACCCACACTGAAGCTTTCTTT. It specifies CASIRDTHTEAFF. V gene TRBV6-5 combines with J gene TRBJ1-1; possible D gene TRBD1, 6 bases. The CDR3 sequence is 13 residues long. CDR1 is MNHEY, CDR2 SVGAGI, per germline. V was cut by 7 bases and J by 3 bases, with 12 bases left in between.

J is TRBJ1-5 and V is TRBV5-1; D might be TRBD1 (6 bases). V dropped 4 bases and J dropped 3 bases, with 14 bases sitting between them. The CDR3 contains 15 residues. Germline V gene sequence: CDR1 SGHRS, CDR2 YFSETQ. CDR3 sequence reads: CASSPTTGNNQPQHF. DNA of the CDR3: TGCGCCAGCAGCCCGACGACAGGTAACAATCAGCCCCAGCATTTT.

The sample holds one count of this clone. Other nucleotide sequences from this sample produce the same CDR3. This chain links TRBV5-1 with TRBJ1-1; TRBD1 matches 11 bases. The CDR3 length is 14 residues. CDR1 SGHRS and CDR2 YFSETQ come from the germline V gene. J lost 5 bases, V lost 4 bases, and 4 bases had no gene match. The CDR3 loop reads CASSLGTGGTEAFF. CDR3 DNA sequence: TGCGCCAGCAGCCTCGGGACAGGGGGGACTGAAGCTTTCTTT. Together with reference TRBV5-1 and TRBJ1-1, the CDR3 gives the full variable domain: KAGVTQTPRYLIKTRGQQVTLSCSPISGHRSVSWYQQTPGQGLQFLFEYFSETQRNKGNFPGRFSGRQFSNSRSEMNVSTLELGDSALYLCASSLGTGGTEAFFGQGTRLTVV.

In its sample, this clone was seen once. The J gene is TRBJ2-7, the V gene TRBV9; TRBD2 agrees at 7 bases. The CDR3 length is 16 residues. Unmatched junction bases numbered 17, after V lost 4 bases and J lost 7 bases. Germline assignment: CDR1 SGDLS and CDR2 YYNGEE. DNA of the CDR3: TGTGCCAGCAGCCAAACTGGTGGCGGGAGATGGGGGGAGCAGTACTTC. Its protein is CASSQTGGGRWGEQYF.

V usage is TRBV6-1 and J usage is TRBJ2-2; unclear D gene. Germline loops: CDR1 MNHNS, CDR2 SASEGT. This CDR3 is 13 amino acids long. V lost 6 bases to trimming and J lost 8 bases, with 13 bases between them. The CDR3 coding sequence is TGTGCCAGCAGGACCGGGTCTTGGGGGGAGCTGTTTTTT. It translates to CASRTGSWGELFF.

The CDR3 DNA reads TGCGCCAGCAGCCCGACGGAGCTTTCCACAGATACGCAGTATTTT. Translation gives CASSPTELSTDTQYF. The V and J genes are TRBV4-1 and TRBJ2-3; no firm D call. The CDR3 sequence is 15 residues long. Germline CDR1 and CDR2: MGHRA and YSYEKL. V was pared by 4 bases and J by 2 bases, with 13 bases between.

A single count supports this clone. In nucleotides, the CDR3 is TGCGCCAGCAGCTTGTCCACGGGCCCTTACGTCCACAATGAGCAGTTCTTC. This encodes CASSLSTGPYVHNEQFF. The chain uses TRBV5-1 and TRBJ2-1, with unresolved D. CDR1 is SGHRS and CDR2 is YFSETQ in the germline V gene. The CDR3 is 17 residues long. The V gene lost 1 base and the J gene lost 5 bases, with 19 bases spanning the gap.

This clone was detected once. The chain links TRBV5-6 to TRBJ1-2, with D maybe TRBD1 (6 bases). V lost 0 bases to trimming and J lost 4 bases, with 13 bases between them. This CDR3 is 15 amino acids long. Germline V lookup: CDR1 SGHDT, CDR2 YYEEEE. The CDR3 region is CASSLAFTGIYGYTF. CDR3 nucleotide sequence: TGTGCCAGCAGCTTGGCCTTTACAGGGATCTATGGCTACACCTTC. Combining the CDR3 with reference TRBV5-6 and TRBJ1-2 gives the whole variable domain DAGVTQSPTHLIKTRGQQVTLRCSPKSGHDTVSWYQQALGQGPQFIFQYYEEEERQRGNFPDRFSGHQFPNYSSELNVNALLLGDSALYLCASSLAFTGIYGYTFGSGTRLTVV.

The chain uses TRBV5-6 and TRBJ2-3; TRBD2 matches at 12 bases. Germline CDR1 reads SGHDT; CDR2 reads YYEEEE. V lost 4 bases, J lost 6 bases, and 6 bases stayed unmatched. The CDR3 covers 15 residues. CDR3 region: CASSPTSGSRDTQYF. As DNA, the CDR3 is TGTGCCAGCAGCCCGACTAGCGGGAGTAGGGATACGCAGTATTTT. The full variable domain, completed using reference TRBV5-6 and TRBJ2-3, is DAGVTQSPTHLIKTRGQQVTLRCSPKSGHDTVSWYQQALGQGPQFIFQYYEEEERQRGNFPDRFSGHQFPNYSSELNVNALLLGDSALYLCASSPTSGSRDTQYFGPGTRLTVL.

This clone has just one count. The V gene is TRBV7-6, the J gene TRBJ2-1; no definite D call. With 3 bases removed from V and 6 bases from J, the gap between germline ends came to 3 bases. There are 11 residues in the CDR3. Germline V CDR1 and CDR2: SGHVS, FNYEAQ. CDR3 DNA: TGTGCCAGCAGCTTCAGCAATGAGCAGTTCTTC. The encoded protein is CASSFSNEQFF.

The chain uses TRBV7-8 and TRBJ2-7, with 11 bases fitting TRBD2. CDR1 and CDR2 from the germline V gene are SGHVS and FQNEAQ. This CDR3 is 15 amino acids long. J was trimmed by 2 bases and V by 5 bases; bases with no gene match: 5. The CDR3 sequence: CASSTRLAGPYEQYF. CDR3 coding DNA: TGTGCCAGCAGCACCCGACTAGCGGGGCCCTACGAGCAGTACTTC.